These 5 T cell receptor beta chains originate from one sample sequenced in a study of cytomegalovirus exposure and HLA in healthy donors. PCR amplification relied on 60 Vbeta primers (plus 13 Jbeta primers). Generated by immunoSEQ multiplex PCR, the TCRdb table keeps only in-frame clones and is missing some. This table has roughly 100,000 clones, more than 70% appearing once. Sequenced sample: PBMCs. The receptors originated from a male donor in good health and CMV-seropositive.

The chain couples TRBV28 to TRBJ2-3, with 7 bases matching TRBD2. The V segment lost 10 bases and the J segment 0 bases; nucleotides outside the gene matches: 4. Per germline, CDR1 MDHEN and CDR2 SYDVKM. The CDR3 has 13 residues. The DNA of the CDR3 is TGTGCCACCATAGCGGGTAGCACAGATACGCAGTATTTT. This encodes CATIAGSTDTQYF.

The chain has TRBV4-2 and TRBJ1-1; 10 nucleotides match TRBD1. Unmatched junction bases numbered 5, after V lost 2 bases and J lost 2 bases. The CDR3 extends over 16 amino acids. Germline CDR1 is LGHNA and CDR2 is YNFKEQ. Here the CDR3 DNA reads TGTGCCAGCAGCCAATCTGGGACAGGGGCAAACACTGAAGCTTTCTTT. It is translated as CASSQSGTGANTEAFF.

This chain links TRBV7-2 with TRBJ2-1, with D perhaps matching TRBD2 (6 bases). Trimming shortened V by 4 bases and J by 5 bases, and 15 bases separated the two germline ends. Germline V gene data show CDR1 as SGHTA and CDR2 as FQGNSA. The CDR3 consists of 15 residues. CDR3 protein: CASSWESAGNNEQFF. CDR3 coding DNA: TGTGCCAGCAGCTGGGAGAGTGCGGGGAACAATGAGCAGTTCTTC.

The chain recombines TRBV4-3 with TRBJ2-1; 10 nucleotides match TRBD2. The V gene's germline CDR1 is LGHNA and CDR2 YSLEER. Losses at the gene ends were 4 bases for V and 7 bases for J; bases not matched to a gene: 7. The CDR3 extends over 15 amino acids. CDR3 sequence: CASSPRSSGSNEQFF. For the CDR3, the DNA is TGCGCCAGCAGCCCCCGATCTAGCGGGAGTAATGAGCAGTTCTTC.

V gene TRBV15 combines with J gene TRBJ1-2; the match to TRBD1 covers 7 bases. Germline assignment: CDR1 LNHNV and CDR2 YYDKDF (reference sequence). The V segment lost 5 bases and the J segment 3 bases; nucleotides outside the gene matches: 9. The CDR3 contains 15 residues. The CDR3 loop reads CATSWADRRHYGYTF. CDR3 bases: TGTGCCACCAGCTGGGCGGACAGGCGCCACTATGGCTACACCTTC.